The subject of this entry is one T cell receptor beta chain. Its target antigen remains unknown. No per-base quality is available; no much larger clone lies one base away. This sample stems from a study of OX40 agonist ivuxolimab in advanced cancers. Background on the whole study: Ivuxolimab, which targeted the costimulatory receptor OX40 (CD134), was an agonistic, fully human IgG2 monoclonal antibody. Intravenous ivuxolimab was administered to patients every 2 weeks at six dose levels: 0.01, 0.1, 0.3, 1.5, 3 and 10 mg/kg. Of the approximately 53 patients in dose escalation, 19 had hepatocellular carcinoma, around 15 had melanoma, 9 had renal cell carcinoma and 9 had head and neck cancer. A male proportion of 70% to 90% and a mean age of roughly 55 years, ranging from about 23 to 90, were recorded for the dose-escalation cohort. Prior anti-PD-1, anti-PD-L1 or anti-CTLA-4 therapy was permitted, and approximately 39% of dose-escalation patients had received checkpoint inhibitors. Three dose-escalation patients achieved partial responses, one with hepatocellular carcinoma and two with cutaneous melanoma. The purpose of peripheral TCRbeta sequencing was to test whether ivuxolimab changed TCR sequence diversity and led to clonal T-cell expansion. The paper describes the monotherapy dose-escalation part (N of about 57 patients) of the phase I trial of ivuxolimab.

Patients with autoimmune disease history or receiving systemic immunosuppression were excluded from the trial. Peripheral blood for TCR sequencing was drawn from every dose cohort at baseline, at cycle 4 day 1 and at cycle 7 day 1. Samples came from an open-label, multicenter, first-in-human phase I dose-escalation trial of ivuxolimab. The trial enrolled adults with locally advanced or metastatic head and neck squamous cell, hepatocellular, melanoma or renal cell carcinoma. Before TCR sequencing, CD4+ T cells and CD8+ T cells from peripheral blood were sorted into separate populations. For sequencing of the TCRbeta CDR3 region, genomic DNA was extracted from the sorted cells. The immunoSEQ Assay was used to sequence the TCRbeta CDR3 regions. TCRdb stores this immuneACCESS table with in-frame sequences only. Part of the clones is absent; in the studies checked, under half of the shortfall reflects unresolved V genes, and no reason is known for the rest. This sample lists around 74,000 clones; 85% were detected once. Roughly 0.7% of the sample is in the top ten clones.

Study-level results and caveats: Low levels of normalized T-cell clonal expansion were also seen in some nonresponding patients. After ivuxolimab, more expanded clones were found on average in CD8+ T cells than in CD4+ T cells. In the 0.1-3.0 mg/kg groups, partial responders were among the patients with the lowest normalized peripheral clonal expansion, particularly in CD8+ T cells. The antigen specificity of the clonally expanded peripheral T cells was not determined. At doses of 0.1 to 3.0 mg/kg, clonal expansion of both CD4+ and CD8+ blood T cells was observed from baseline to week 6.

Material: CD4+ or CD8+ T cells sorted from blood, obtained in a trial of the OX40 agonist ivuxolimab. The TCR originated in an adult with an advanced solid tumor such as melanoma, head and neck, liver or kidney cancer.

The nucleotide sequence reads TGTGCCAGCAGCGTATACGGGCGGACCGGGGAGCTGTTTTTT. Translated, it reads CASSVYGRTGELFF. This sequence uses TRBV9 and TRBJ2-2; the D gene is unclear. Counted from cysteine to phenylalanine, this CDR3 has 14 amino acids. The DNA shown is the 42-base CDR3, in frame from base 1. The germline V gene provides CDR1 SGDLS and CDR2 YYNGEE. V and J are truncated by 1 base and 5 bases respectively, leaving an intervening sequence of 9 bases.